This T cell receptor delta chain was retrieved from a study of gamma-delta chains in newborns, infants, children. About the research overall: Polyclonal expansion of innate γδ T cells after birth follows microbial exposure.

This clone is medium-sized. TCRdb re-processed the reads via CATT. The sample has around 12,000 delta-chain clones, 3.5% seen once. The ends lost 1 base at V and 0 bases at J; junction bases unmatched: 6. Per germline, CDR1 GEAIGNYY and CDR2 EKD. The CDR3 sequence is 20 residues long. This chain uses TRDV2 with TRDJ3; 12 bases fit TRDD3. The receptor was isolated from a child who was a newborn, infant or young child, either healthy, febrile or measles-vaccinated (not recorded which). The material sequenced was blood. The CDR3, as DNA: TGTGCCTGTGACACGATATCACTGGGGGATACCTCCTGGGACACCCGACAGATGTTTTTC. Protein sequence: CACDTISLGDTSWDTRQMFF.